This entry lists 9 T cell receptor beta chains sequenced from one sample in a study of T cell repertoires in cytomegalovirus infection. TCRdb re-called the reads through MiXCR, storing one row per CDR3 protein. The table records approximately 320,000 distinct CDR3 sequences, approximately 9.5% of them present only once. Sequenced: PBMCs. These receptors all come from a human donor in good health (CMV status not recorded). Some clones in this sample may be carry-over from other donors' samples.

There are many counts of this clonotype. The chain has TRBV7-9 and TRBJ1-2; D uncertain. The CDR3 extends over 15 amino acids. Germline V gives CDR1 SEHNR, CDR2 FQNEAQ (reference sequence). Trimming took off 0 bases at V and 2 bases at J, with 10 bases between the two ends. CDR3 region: CASSLAISGNYGYTF. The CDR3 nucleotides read TGTGCCAGCAGCTTAGCGATTTCCGGGAACTATGGCTACACCTTC.

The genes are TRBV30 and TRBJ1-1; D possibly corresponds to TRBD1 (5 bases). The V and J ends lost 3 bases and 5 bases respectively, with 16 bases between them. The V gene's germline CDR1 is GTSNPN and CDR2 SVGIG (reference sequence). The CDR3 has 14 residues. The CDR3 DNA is TGTGCCTGGAGGGGACCGTCGGGGATTACTGAAGCTTTCTTT. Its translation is CAWRGPSGITEAFF.

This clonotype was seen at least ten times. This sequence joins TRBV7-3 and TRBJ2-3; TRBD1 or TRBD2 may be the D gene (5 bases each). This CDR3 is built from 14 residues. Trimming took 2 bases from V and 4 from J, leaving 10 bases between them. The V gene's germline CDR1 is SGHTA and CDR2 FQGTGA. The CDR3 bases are TGTGCCAGCAGCTTATCGGGGACCGCAGATACGCAGTATTTT. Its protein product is CASSLSGTADTQYF.

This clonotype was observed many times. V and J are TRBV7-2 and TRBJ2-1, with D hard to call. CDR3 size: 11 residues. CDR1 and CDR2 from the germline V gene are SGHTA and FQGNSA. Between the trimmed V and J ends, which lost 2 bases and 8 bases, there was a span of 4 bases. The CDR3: CASSLNYEQFF. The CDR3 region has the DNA TGTGCCAGCAGCTTAAACTATGAGCAGTTCTTC. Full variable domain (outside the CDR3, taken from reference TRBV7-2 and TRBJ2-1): GAGVSQSPSNKVTEKGKDVELRCDPISGHTALYWYRQSLGQGLEFLIYFQGNSAPDKSGLPSDRFSAERTGGSVSTLTIQRTQQEDSAVYLCASSLNYEQFFGPGTRLTVL.

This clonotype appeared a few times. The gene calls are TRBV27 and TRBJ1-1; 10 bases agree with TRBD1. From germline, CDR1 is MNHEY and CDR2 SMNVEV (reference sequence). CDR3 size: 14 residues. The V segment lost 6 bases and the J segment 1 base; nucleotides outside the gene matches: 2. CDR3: CASRDRGSNTEAFF. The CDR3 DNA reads TGTGCCAGCAGGGACAGGGGGTCGAACACTGAAGCTTTCTTT.

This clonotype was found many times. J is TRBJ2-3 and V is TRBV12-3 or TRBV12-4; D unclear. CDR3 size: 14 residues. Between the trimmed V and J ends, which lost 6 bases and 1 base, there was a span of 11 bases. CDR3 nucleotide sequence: TGTGCCAGCAGGTTGACCTGGGGCACAGATACGCAGTATTTT. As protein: CASRLTWGTDTQYF.

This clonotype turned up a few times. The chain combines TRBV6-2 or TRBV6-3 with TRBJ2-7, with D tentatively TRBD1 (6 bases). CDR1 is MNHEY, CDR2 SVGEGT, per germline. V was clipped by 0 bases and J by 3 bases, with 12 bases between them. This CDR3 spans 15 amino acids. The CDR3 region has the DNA TGTGCCAGCAGTTACTCGGGGACACCCGTCTACGAGCAGTACTTC. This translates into CASSYSGTPVYEQYF.

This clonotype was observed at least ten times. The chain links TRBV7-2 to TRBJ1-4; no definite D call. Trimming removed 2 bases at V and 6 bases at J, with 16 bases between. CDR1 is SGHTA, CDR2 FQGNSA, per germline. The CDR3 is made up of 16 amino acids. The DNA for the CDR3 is TGTGCCAGCAGCTTATATTATGAGAGGGCGGATGAAAAACTGTTTTTT. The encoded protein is CASSLYYERADEKLFF.

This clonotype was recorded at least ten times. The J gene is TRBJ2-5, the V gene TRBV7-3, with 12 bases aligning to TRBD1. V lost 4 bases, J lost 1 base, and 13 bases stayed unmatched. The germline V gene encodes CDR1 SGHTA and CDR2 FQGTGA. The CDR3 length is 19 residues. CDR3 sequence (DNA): TGTGCCAGCAGCTGCCTAGGGACAGGGGGCCTTATTCGCCAAGAGACCCAGTACTTC. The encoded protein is CASSCLGTGGLIRQETQYF.